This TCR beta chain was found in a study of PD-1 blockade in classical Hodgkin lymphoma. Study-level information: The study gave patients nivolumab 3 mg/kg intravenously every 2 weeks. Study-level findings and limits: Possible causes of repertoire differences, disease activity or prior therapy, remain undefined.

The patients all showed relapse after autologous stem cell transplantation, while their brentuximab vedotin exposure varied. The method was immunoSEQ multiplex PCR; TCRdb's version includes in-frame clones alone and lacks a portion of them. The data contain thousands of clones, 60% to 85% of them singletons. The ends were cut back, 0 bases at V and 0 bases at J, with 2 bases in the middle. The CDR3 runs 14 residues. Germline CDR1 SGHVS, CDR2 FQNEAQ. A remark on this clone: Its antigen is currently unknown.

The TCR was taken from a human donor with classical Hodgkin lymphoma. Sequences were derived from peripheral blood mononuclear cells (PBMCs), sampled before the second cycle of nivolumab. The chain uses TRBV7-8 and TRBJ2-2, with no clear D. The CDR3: CASSLASNTGELFF. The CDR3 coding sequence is TGTGCCAGCAGCTTAGCTTCGAACACCGGGGAGCTGTTTTTT. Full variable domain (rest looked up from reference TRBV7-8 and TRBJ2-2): GAGVSQSPRYKVAKRGQDVALRCDPISGHVSLFWYQQALGQGPEFLTYFQNEAQLDKSGLPSDRFFAERPEGSVSTLKIQRTQQEDSAVYLCASSLASNTGELFFGEGSRLTVL.